These 21 T cell receptor beta chains were sequenced from one sample in a study of response to subunit inactivated influenza vaccine. TCRdb re-called the RT-PCR reads with MiXCR, one entry per CDR3 protein. The data contain about 780,000 distinct CDR3 sequences, 15% to 20% of them singletons. The sample here was PBMCs from blood, taken roughly 5 days after vaccination. All receptors come from a man aged 45-65 years who received an inactivated influenza vaccine.

This sequence joins TRBV27 and TRBJ2-3, with D perhaps matching TRBD1 or TRBD2 (5 bases each). Trimming pared 2 bases from V and 1 base from J, leaving 19 bases between. This CDR3 is built from 18 residues. In germline, CDR1 is MNHEY, CDR2 SMNVEV (reference sequence). CDR3 sequence (DNA): TGTGCCAGCAGTTTAAGGGGCCCCCGCGGAGCGGGCACAGATACGCAGTATTTT. It encodes CASSLRGPRGAGTDTQYF.

This clonotype was seen a handful of times. The CDR3 loop reads CASGGQGVAETQYF. The CDR3 nucleotides are TGTGCCAGCGGCGGACAGGGGGTGGCAGAGACCCAGTACTTC. V gene TRBV2 combines with J gene TRBJ2-5; 10 nucleotides align to TRBD1. The CDR3 runs 14 residues. Germline V gene data show CDR1 as SNHLY and CDR2 as FYNNEI. Germline trimming cut 8 bases from V and 4 bases from J; bases unmatched to any gene: 7.

Ten or more counts support this clonotype. The chain recombines TRBV12-3 or TRBV12-4 with TRBJ2-5; either TRBD1 or TRBD2 may fit D (5 bases each). V was pared by 4 bases and J by 1 base, with 10 bases between. This CDR3 region has 14 residues. In nucleotides, the CDR3 is TGTGCCAGCAGTTCTCATGGGGGCCAAGAGACCCAGTACTTC. As protein: CASSSHGGQETQYF.

In this sample, this clonotype turned up many times. The chain recombines TRBV29-1 with TRBJ2-3; 8 positions agree with TRBD2. CDR1 is SQVTM and CDR2 is ANQGSEA in the germline V gene. CDR3 length: 12 amino acids. The CDR3 DNA follows: TGCACCGGTGGCGGGGGGCGCGATACGCAGTATTTT. This translates into CTGGGGRDTQYF.

This clonotype was recorded at least ten times. The J gene is TRBJ2-2, the V gene TRBV29-1; 10 bases line up with TRBD1. Germline V gene sequence: CDR1 SQVTM, CDR2 ANQGSEA. V shed 7 bases, J shed 5 bases, and the junction held 4 bases outside the gene matches. This CDR3 is built from 13 residues. The CDR3 region is CSADRGRTGELFF. CDR3 sequence (DNA): TGCAGCGCAGACAGGGGGCGAACCGGGGAGCTGTTTTTT.

This clonotype was observed a few times. The rearrangement joins TRBV4-2 to TRBJ2-3; 8 nucleotides agree with TRBD2. The ends lost 2 bases at V and 2 bases at J; junction bases unmatched: 3. This CDR3 has 15 residues. The germline CDR1 and CDR2 sequences are LGHNA and YNFKEQ. DNA for the CDR3: TGTGCCAGCAGCCAAACTAGCGGATTCACAGATACGCAGTATTTT. The encoded protein is CASSQTSGFTDTQYF.

This clonotype was found many times. The chain links TRBV20-1 to TRBJ2-3, with 11 bases fitting TRBD2. Germline CDR1 reads DFQATT; CDR2 reads SNEGSKA (reference sequence). The CDR3 totals 16 residues. V lost 5 bases, J lost 2 bases, and 9 bases stayed unmatched. CDR3 region: CSAGGTSGGNTDTQYF. The CDR3 DNA reads as TGCAGTGCTGGCGGCACTAGCGGGGGCAACACAGATACGCAGTATTTT.

This clonotype was counted only a few times. The chain employs TRBV20-1 and TRBJ2-7, with D uncertain. V dropped 3 bases and J dropped 7 bases, with 7 bases sitting between them. Germline CDR1 and CDR2: DFQATT and SNEGSKA (reference sequence). This CDR3 spans 10 amino acids. CDR3 coding DNA: TGCAGTGCTAGTTTGAGGGAGCAGTACTTC. This codes for CSASLREQYF.

The chain employs TRBV6-5 and TRBJ2-7; tentatively, D is TRBD2 (6 bases). The germline V and J ends were trimmed by 5 bases and 8 bases, with 22 bases remaining between them. Germline CDR1 is MNHEY and CDR2 is SVGAGI. This CDR3 is 15 amino acids long. The CDR3 coding sequence is TGTGCCAGCAGTCACTGGACTATGGGGGAATGGAAGCAGTACTTC. Translation gives CASSHWTMGEWKQYF.

This clonotype was observed a handful of times. The chain links TRBV20-1 to TRBJ2-1; TRBD2 matches 10 bases. The CDR3 is made up of 15 amino acids. CDR1 and CDR2 from the germline V gene are DFQATT and SNEGSKA (reference sequence). J lost 3 bases, V lost 7 bases, and 9 bases had no gene match. CDR3 residues: CSGRGLAGVYNEQFF. The CDR3 DNA follows: TGCAGTGGTAGGGGTCTAGCGGGAGTCTACAATGAGCAGTTCTTC.

This clonotype was seen a few times. The chain has TRBV5-6 and TRBJ1-5; no firm D call. Trimming removed 0 bases at V and 5 bases at J, with 9 bases between. Germline V gene lookup returns CDR1 SGHDT and CDR2 YYEEEE. CDR3 length: 14 amino acids. CDR3 sequence reads: CASSLAGIHQPQHF. For the CDR3, the DNA is TGTGCCAGCAGCTTGGCTGGGATCCATCAGCCCCAGCATTTT.

A few counts support this clonotype. This chain joins TRBV12-3 or TRBV12-4 and TRBJ2-1; 9 nucleotides line up with TRBD1. After removal of 6 bases from V and 10 bases from J, the junction contained 19 bases not matched to a gene. This CDR3 spans 17 amino acids. The CDR3 sequence is CASSRPGQGIASGEQFF. The CDR3 DNA reads as TGTGCCAGCAGCCGTCCGGGACAGGGAATCGCCTCGGGCGAGCAGTTCTTC.

This sequence joins TRBV12-3 or TRBV12-4 and TRBJ1-3; D is unresolved. The CDR3 length is 13 residues. V was pared by 2 bases and J by 5 bases, with 7 bases between. DNA for the CDR3: TGTGCCAGCAGTTTATTTCAGCGAAACACCATATATTTT. Amino acids: CASSLFQRNTIYF.

This clonotype was detected a few times. This sequence joins TRBV30 and TRBJ2-1; D might be TRBD2 (6 bases). Trimming removed 8 bases at V and 7 bases at J, with 18 bases between. Germline values: CDR1 GTSNPN, CDR2 SVGIG (reference sequence). CDR3 length equals 13 residues. CDR3 in amino acids: CARQPGLANEQFF. The CDR3 DNA sequence: TGTGCCCGTCAACCGGGACTGGCAAATGAGCAGTTCTTC.

This clonotype came up a few times. The chain uses TRBV7-8 and TRBJ1-5, with D possibly matching TRBD1 (6 bases). The V gene's germline CDR1 is SGHVS and CDR2 FQNEAQ. CDR3 length: 14 residues. V lost 4 bases to trimming and J lost 4 bases, with 11 bases between them. This chain's CDR3 is CASSYRTENQPQHF. The CDR3 coding sequence is TGTGCCAGCAGCTACAGGACAGAGAATCAGCCCCAGCATTTT.

The chain carries TRBV2 and TRBJ1-6; TRBD1 might be the D (5 bases). The CDR3 covers 14 residues. V was trimmed by 8 bases and J by 9 bases, leaving 17 bases between them. Germline CDR1 SNHLY, CDR2 FYNNEI. CDR3 nucleotides: TGTGCCAGCTGCCCAGGGACTAATTCTTCACCCCTCCACTTT. This encodes CASCPGTNSSPLHF.

CDR3: CSVQTGSGANVLTF. The CDR3 coding sequence is TGCAGCGTCCAGACAGGGTCTGGGGCCAACGTCCTGACTTTC. This chain connects TRBV29-1 to TRBJ2-6; 7 positions match TRBD1. With V trimmed by 6 bases and J by 1 base, 3 bases remained unmatched. The germline V gene encodes CDR1 SQVTM and CDR2 ANQGSEA. This CDR3 has 14 residues.

The rearrangement joins TRBV7-2 to TRBJ1-1, with a tentative D call TRBD1 (6 bases). The germline V gene has CDR1 SGHTA and CDR2 FQGNSA. This CDR3 is 15 amino acids long. Trimming removed 1 base at V and 4 bases at J, with 13 bases between. The CDR3 loop is CASSLVQGMGTEAFF. The CDR3 DNA follows: TGTGCCAGCAGCTTAGTACAGGGAATGGGCACTGAAGCTTTCTTT.

This clonotype was seen a handful of times. CDR3 residues: CASRTGGLSSGSTDTQYF. The DNA for the CDR3 is TGTGCCAGCAGGACAGGGGGCCTGTCTAGCGGTAGCACAGATACGCAGTATTTT. The rearrangement joins TRBV6-1 to TRBJ2-3; 10 nucleotides match TRBD1. The V gene's germline CDR1 is MNHNS and CDR2 SASEGT. The CDR3 loop spans 18 amino acids. V shed 6 bases and J 0 bases; nucleotides not matched to a gene: 12.

This clonotype occurred a few times. The rearrangement joins TRBV6-1 to TRBJ1-2, with TRBD1 matching over 7 bases. CDR1 is MNHNS, CDR2 SASEGT, per germline. Trimming cost V 6 bases and J 4 bases; bases outside gene matches: 11. The CDR3 is 15 residues long. The CDR3 is CASRPGTDSPYGYTF. CDR3 nucleotides: TGTGCCAGCAGGCCCGGGACAGATTCCCCCTATGGCTACACCTTC.

The V and J genes are TRBV5-5 and TRBJ2-7, with 8 bases identical to TRBD1. This CDR3 region has 16 residues. The trim removed 4 bases at V and 3 bases at J, leaving 12 bases unmatched. Germline V gene data show CDR1 as SGHKS and CDR2 as YYEKEE (reference sequence). The CDR3 sequence is CASSLVPGTGSYEQYF. The CDR3 DNA follows: TGTGCCAGCAGCCTTGTCCCCGGGACAGGAAGCTACGAGCAGTACTTC.